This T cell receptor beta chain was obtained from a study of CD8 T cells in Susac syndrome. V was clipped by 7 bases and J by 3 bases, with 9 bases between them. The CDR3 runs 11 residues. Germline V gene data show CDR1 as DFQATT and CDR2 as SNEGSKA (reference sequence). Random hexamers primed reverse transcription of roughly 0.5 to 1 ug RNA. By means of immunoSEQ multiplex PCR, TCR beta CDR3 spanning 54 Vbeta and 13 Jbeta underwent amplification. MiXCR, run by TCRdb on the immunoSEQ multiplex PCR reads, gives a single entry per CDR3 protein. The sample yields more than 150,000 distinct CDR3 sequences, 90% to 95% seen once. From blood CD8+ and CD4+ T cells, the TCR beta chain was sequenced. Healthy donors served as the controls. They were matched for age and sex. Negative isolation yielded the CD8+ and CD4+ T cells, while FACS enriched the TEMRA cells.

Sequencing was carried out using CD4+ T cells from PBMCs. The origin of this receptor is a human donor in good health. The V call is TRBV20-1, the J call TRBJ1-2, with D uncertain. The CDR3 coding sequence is TGCAGTGATAAGGACGACTATGGCTACACCTTC. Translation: CSDKDDYGYTF.